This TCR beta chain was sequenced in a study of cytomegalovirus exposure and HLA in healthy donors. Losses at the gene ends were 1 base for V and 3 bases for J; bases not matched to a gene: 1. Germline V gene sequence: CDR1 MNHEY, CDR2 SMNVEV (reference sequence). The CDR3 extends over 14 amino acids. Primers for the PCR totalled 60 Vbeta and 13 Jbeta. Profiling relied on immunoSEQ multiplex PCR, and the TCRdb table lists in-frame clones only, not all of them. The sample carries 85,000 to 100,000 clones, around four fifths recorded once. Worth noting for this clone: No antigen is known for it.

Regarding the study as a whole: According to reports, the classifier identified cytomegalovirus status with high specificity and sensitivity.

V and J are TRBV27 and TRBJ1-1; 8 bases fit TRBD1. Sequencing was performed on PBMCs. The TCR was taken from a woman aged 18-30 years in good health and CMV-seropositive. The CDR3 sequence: CASSLYRGDTEAFF. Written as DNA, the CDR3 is TGTGCCAGCAGTTTATACAGGGGGGACACTGAAGCTTTCTTT.